Reported below is one T cell receptor beta chain. Antigen unknown. This sample stems from a study of shared clonotypes between healthy human individuals. The germline V gene has CDR1 SGHNT and CDR2 YYREEE (reference sequence). V was trimmed by 2 bases and J by 10 bases, leaving 13 bases between them. CDR3 size: 14 residues. Repertoires were generated with immunoSEQ multiplex PCR, while TCRdb's copy carries only in-frame clones and drops some. The table shows about 1 million clones, with approximately 76% occurring only once. Overall study results and limits: As a rule, naive subsets had a larger estimated richness than memory subsets.

The sample comprised memory CD4+ T cells sorted from blood. Subset of the sample: CD45RA-negative fraction. This TCR derives from a man aged 18 to 29 in good health. The genes are TRBV5-4 and TRBJ1-6; no firm D call. The CDR3 sequence: CASSFDLMGSPLHF. The CDR3, as DNA: TGTGCCAGCAGCTTTGACTTAATGGGATCACCCCTCCACTTT.